What follows are 25 T cell receptor beta chains derived from one specimen sequenced in a study of CD8 T cells in ankylosing spondylitis (dated by TCRdb to the late 2010s). The library was obtained by 5' RACE. The instrument given in TCRdb is Illumina HiSeq 2500. TCRdb trimmed the raw reads at Q25, called clones with MiXCR and kept productive beta chains. Every CDR3 protein is listed once, alongside the most common genes and DNA of its rows. A total of around 53,000 distinct CDR3 sequences appear in this sample, 6.5% to 9% of them only once. Of the sample, over 7% is held by the ten largest clones. Sequencing was done on a sample of blood, either unsorted or a sorted T cell fraction (not recorded which). The receptors shown here come from a female donor with ankylosing spondylitis or in good health (not recorded which).

The gene calls are TRBV6-1 and TRBJ2-5, with D perhaps TRBD1 or TRBD2 (7 bases each). V gave up 7 bases and J gave up 5 bases, with 20 bases separating them. Looked up from germline, CDR1 is MNHNS and CDR2 is SASEGT. CDR3 length: 15 amino acids. The CDR3 bases are TGTGCCAGCAACCCGACAGGGTCCGGGGGGGAGACCCAGTACTTC. It specifies CASNPTGSGGETQYF.

This clonotype occurred many times. V usage is TRBV6-5 and J usage is TRBJ2-2, with D possibly being TRBD2 (6 bases). The V end lost 0 bases, the J end lost 4 bases, and 9 bases lay between the germline ends. This CDR3 comprises 15 residues. Germline CDR1 reads MNHEY; CDR2 reads SVGAGI. CDR3 DNA sequence: TGTGCCAGCAGTTACTCCGGAGGGACCACCGGGGAGCTGTTTTTT. Protein: CASSYSGGTTGELFF.

This clonotype was picked up many times. V and J are TRBV20-1 and TRBJ2-3; D gene unclear. Germline V CDR1 and CDR2: DFQATT, SNEGSKA (reference sequence). Trimming removed 0 bases from V and 4 bases from J, with 14 bases in between. This CDR3 is built from 15 residues. The CDR3 protein is CSARDPKEGADTQYF. The CDR3 DNA reads as TGCAGTGCTAGAGATCCGAAAGAAGGAGCAGATACGCAGTATTTT.

Many counts were recorded for this clonotype. V gene TRBV28 combines with J gene TRBJ2-7; no clear D. Germline-derived CDR1 and CDR2 are MDHEN and SYDVKM. V was clipped by 2 bases and J by 4 bases, with 12 bases between them. This CDR3 region has 14 residues. CDR3 sequence (DNA): TGTGCCAGCAGTTTAGGCCTGCGGAGATACGAGCAGTACGTC. This gives the protein CASSLGLRRYEQYV.

There are many counts of this clonotype. The chain links TRBV7-3 to TRBJ2-2; a possible D gene is TRBD1 (6 bases). V lost 0 bases and J 7 bases, leaving 12 bases between the germline ends. Germline lookup yields CDR1 SGHTA and CDR2 FQGTGA. This CDR3 comprises 15 residues. CDR3 sequence (DNA): TGTGCCAGCAGCTTAACGGGGCAGGGGATCGGGGAGCTGTTTTTT. It is translated as CASSLTGQGIGELFF.

This clonotype was counted many times. The rearrangement uses TRBV20-1 and TRBJ1-1, with a tentative D call TRBD1 (6 bases). V was trimmed by 6 bases and J by 0 bases, leaving 11 bases between them. This CDR3 region has 13 residues. Per the germline V gene, CDR1 is DFQATT and CDR2 is SNEGSKA (reference sequence). The CDR3, as DNA: TGCAGTGCCCTGACAGGTTTGAACACTGAAGCTTTCTTT. Protein product: CSALTGLNTEAFF.

The chain recombines TRBV5-6 with TRBJ2-2; unclear D gene. The V end lost 2 bases, the J end lost 5 bases, and 4 bases lay between the germline ends. Germline CDR1 reads SGHDT; CDR2 reads YYEEEE. The CDR3 totals 12 residues. The CDR3 sequence is CASSFGTGELFF. The CDR3 DNA follows: TGTGCCAGCAGCTTCGGGACCGGGGAGCTGTTTTTT.

In its sample, this clonotype was seen many times. The V gene is TRBV5-1, the J gene TRBJ2-7, with a possible D match to TRBD2 (5 bases). V lost 2 bases and J lost 6, with 15 bases in between. The CDR3 is 14 residues long. Looked up from germline, CDR1 is SGHRS and CDR2 is YFSETQ. CDR3 nucleotides: TGCGCCAGCAGCTTCCTTCACTCGGGGTCCGAGCAGTACTTC. Its translation: CASSFLHSGSEQYF.

At least ten counts were recorded for this clonotype. This sequence joins TRBV6-1 and TRBJ1-2; 9 bases match TRBD1. V was clipped by 4 bases and J by 4 bases; unmatched bases: 4. The CDR3 totals 14 residues. The germline V gene has CDR1 MNHNS and CDR2 SASEGT. The DNA for the CDR3 is TGTGCCAGCAGTGCACAGACAGGGGGCTATGGCTACACCTTC. Protein product: CASSAQTGGYGYTF.

This clonotype was recorded at least ten times. For the CDR3, the DNA is TGCAGCGTCTGGACAGGGGGCGGCTATGGCTACACCTTC. Translated: CSVWTGGGYGYTF. V and J are TRBV29-1 and TRBJ1-2; TRBD1 matches 11 bases. There are 13 residues in the CDR3. Germline CDR1 reads SQVTM; CDR2 reads ANQGSEA. V was clipped by 6 bases and J by 4 bases; unmatched bases: 4. Supplemented by reference TRBV29-1 and TRBJ1-2, the full variable domain reads SAVISQKPSRDICQRGTSLTIQCQVDSQVTMMFWYRQQPGQSLTLIATANQGSEATYESGFVIDKFPISRPNLTFSTLTVSNMSPEDSSIYLCSVWTGGGYGYTFGSGTRLTVV.

This clonotype showed up many times. The V call is TRBV28, the J call TRBJ1-5; D is unclear. CDR1 is MDHEN and CDR2 is SYDVKM in the germline V gene. Trimming took off 4 bases at V and 6 bases at J, with 13 bases between the two ends. The CDR3 totals 14 residues. This CDR3 reads CASSSPSGTQPQHF. The DNA of the CDR3 is TGTGCCAGCAGTTCCCCCTCGGGCACTCAGCCCCAGCATTTT.

This clonotype was counted many times. The chain couples TRBV10-3 to TRBJ2-1; 8 bases line up with TRBD2. V shed 2 bases and J 5 bases; nucleotides not matched to a gene: 5. Germline V lookup: CDR1 ENHRY, CDR2 SYGVKD. The CDR3 contains 15 residues. The CDR3 here is CAISEGTSRDNEQFF. CDR3 in DNA: TGTGCCATCAGTGAGGGGACTAGTCGTGACAATGAGCAGTTCTTC.

There are a few counts of this clonotype. The chain employs TRBV5-1 and TRBJ1-1, with D tentatively TRBD1 (5 bases). Germline CDR1 and CDR2: SGHRS and YFSETQ. Trimming took off 4 bases at V and 1 base at J, with 14 bases between the two ends. The length of the CDR3 is 15 residues. The CDR3 sequence: CASSPGGLWNTEAFF. Written as DNA, the CDR3 is TGCGCCAGCAGCCCCGGGGGTCTGTGGAACACTGAAGCTTTCTTT.

At least ten counts were recorded for this clonotype. This sequence joins TRBV20-1 and TRBJ2-3; 9 nucleotides agree with TRBD2. CDR3 length equals 15 residues. Germline V gives CDR1 DFQATT, CDR2 SNEGSKA (reference sequence). With 0 bases clipped from V and 8 bases from J, the junction kept 9 bases outside the gene matches. The CDR3 DNA reads TGCAGTGCTAGAGATGTACTAGCGGGCCAACTTACGCAGTATTTT. Translation: CSARDVLAGQLTQYF.

This clonotype was recorded a few times. This rearrangement joins TRBV7-3 to TRBJ2-3; no clear D gene. Looked up from germline, CDR1 is SGHTA and CDR2 is FQGTGA. V lost 5 bases, J lost 5 bases, and 8 bases lay in between. The CDR3 has 12 residues. The CDR3 region has the DNA TGTGCCAGCAGCCAGGTGCTAGATACGCAGTATTTT. This codes for CASSQVLDTQYF.

A few counts support this clonotype. This chain uses TRBV6-5 with TRBJ1-1; possibly TRBD1 for D (5 bases). The V end lost 2 bases, the J end lost 3 bases, and 10 bases lay between the germline ends. This CDR3 has 14 amino acids. The germline V gene encodes CDR1 MNHEY and CDR2 SVGAGI. CDR3 sequence: CASSYPGKDTEAFF. The CDR3, as DNA: TGTGCCAGCAGTTACCCAGGGAAGGACACTGAAGCTTTCTTT.

This clonotype occurred many times. The chain couples TRBV6-5 to TRBJ2-1; D is unclear. Trimming took off 0 bases at V and 3 bases at J, with 21 bases between the two ends. The CDR3 contains 19 residues. The germline gives CDR1 MNHEY, CDR2 SVGAGI. CDR3 in DNA: TGTGCCAGCAGTTACTCCCCGGGTTCCGAGGTTCTGGACTACAATGAGCAGTTCTTC. This encodes CASSYSPGSEVLDYNEQFF.

This clonotype occurred a few times. This sequence joins TRBV12-3 or TRBV12-4 and TRBJ1-5, with D uncertain. V gave up 3 bases and J gave up 4 bases, with 10 bases separating them. The CDR3 has 14 residues. CDR3 in DNA: TGTGCCAGCAGTTTTAAACAGACTAATCAGCCCCAGCATTTT. This translates into CASSFKQTNQPQHF.

This clonotype was observed many times. The chain combines TRBV5-5 with TRBJ1-5; 7 bases are shared with TRBD1. Germline lookup yields CDR1 SGHKS and CDR2 YYEKEE (reference sequence). This CDR3 comprises 15 residues. Trimming removed 3 bases from V and 5 bases from J; junction bases left unmatched: 8. Written as DNA, the CDR3 is TGTGCCAGCAGCTCCACTGACAGGGTGGATCAGCCCCAGCATTTT. Translation gives CASSSTDRVDQPQHF.

J is TRBJ1-5 and V is TRBV7-6; D uncertain. Germline V gives CDR1 SGHVS, CDR2 FNYEAQ. This CDR3 is 15 amino acids long. The V end was cut by 1 base, the J end by 3 bases, with 10 bases between. CDR3 loop: CASSLGWGNNQPQHF. The CDR3 bases are TGTGCCAGCAGCTTAGGTTGGGGAAACAATCAGCCCCAGCATTTT. Filled out from reference TRBV7-6 and TRBJ1-5, the complete variable domain reads GAGVSQSPRYKVTKRGQDVALRCDPISGHVSLYWYRQALGQGPEFLTYFNYEAQQDKSGLPNDRFSAERPEGSISTLTIQRTEQRDSAMYRCASSLGWGNNQPQHFGDGTRLSIL.

The J gene is TRBJ1-1, the V gene TRBV5-1; D uncertain. The V and J ends lost 4 bases and 0 bases respectively, with 16 bases between them. The germline CDR1 and CDR2 sequences are SGHRS and YFSETQ. This CDR3 has 16 residues. This CDR3 is CASSQSWAAVNTEAFF. The CDR3 nucleotides are TGCGCCAGCAGCCAGAGCTGGGCAGCGGTGAACACTGAAGCTTTCTTT.

Ten or more counts support this clonotype. V usage is TRBV5-1 and J usage is TRBJ2-3, with 7 bases aligning to TRBD2. Trimming took 4 bases from V and 6 from J; bases not matched to a gene: 14. CDR3 length: 16 residues. CDR1 and CDR2 from the germline V gene are SGHRS and YFSETQ. In nucleotides, the CDR3 is TGCGCCAGCAGCGACGCTAGCGGTCCACTAAGTGATACGCAGTATTTT. Amino acid sequence: CASSDASGPLSDTQYF. Based on the CDR3 plus reference TRBV5-1 and TRBJ2-3, the full variable domain is KAGVTQTPRYLIKTRGQQVTLSCSPISGHRSVSWYQQTPGQGLQFLFEYFSETQRNKGNFPGRFSGRQFSNSRSEMNVSTLELGDSALYLCASSDASGPLSDTQYFGPGTRLTVL.

Sample share makes this clonotype medium-sized. This sequence joins TRBV29-1 and TRBJ2-1; 10 bases are a match to TRBD2. CDR1 SQVTM and CDR2 ANQGSEA come from the germline V gene. The CDR3 runs 15 residues. Trimming cost V 4 bases and J 5 bases; bases outside gene matches: 8. This CDR3 is CSVAHSSGGNNEQFF. CDR3 sequence (DNA): TGCAGCGTTGCCCACTCTAGCGGGGGAAACAATGAGCAGTTCTTC.

This chain uses TRBV18 with TRBJ1-1; the D gene is possibly TRBD1 (6 bases). With 6 bases removed from V and 4 bases from J, the gap between germline ends came to 15 bases. From germline, CDR1 is KGHSH and CDR2 LQKENI. CDR3 length equals 14 residues. This CDR3 is CASSYRDIGTEAFF. The CDR3 DNA reads as TGTGCCAGCTCGTACAGGGACATCGGCACTGAAGCTTTCTTT.

This clonotype was recorded at least ten times. J is TRBJ2-1 and V is TRBV27, with D tentatively TRBD2 (6 bases). Between the trimmed V and J ends, which lost 4 bases and 5 bases, there was a span of 12 bases. Germline V gene lookup returns CDR1 MNHEY and CDR2 SMNVEV (reference sequence). CDR3 length equals 14 residues. CDR3 bases: TGTGCCAGCAGTTCGTATAGCGGAAACAATGAGCAGTTCTTC. Translation gives CASSSYSGNNEQFF.